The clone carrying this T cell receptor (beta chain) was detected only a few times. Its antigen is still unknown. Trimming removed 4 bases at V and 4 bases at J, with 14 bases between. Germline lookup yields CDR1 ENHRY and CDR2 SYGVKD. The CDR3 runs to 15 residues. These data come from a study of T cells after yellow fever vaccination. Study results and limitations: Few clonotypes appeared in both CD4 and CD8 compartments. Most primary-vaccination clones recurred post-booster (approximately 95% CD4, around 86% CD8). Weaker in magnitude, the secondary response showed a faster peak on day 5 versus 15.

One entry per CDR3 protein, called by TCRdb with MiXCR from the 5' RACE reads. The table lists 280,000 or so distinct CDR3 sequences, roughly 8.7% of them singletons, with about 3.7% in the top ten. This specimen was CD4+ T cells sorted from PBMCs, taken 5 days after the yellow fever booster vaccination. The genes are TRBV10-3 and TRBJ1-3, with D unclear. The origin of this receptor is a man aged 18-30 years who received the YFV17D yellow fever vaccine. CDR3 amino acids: CAISGRGWEGNTIYF. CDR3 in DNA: TGTGCCATCAGTGGGCGGGGATGGGAAGGAAACACCATATATTTT.